Following are 9 T cell receptor beta chains from one sample sequenced in a study of T cell clones after liver transplantation. Sequenced by immunoSEQ multiplex PCR; TCRdb stores in-frame clones only, minus some. Seen here are about 6,100 clones, about 80% observed once, and the top ten hold around 35%. The starting material was CD8+ T cells from blood, obtained 24 months after liver transplant. The receptors derive from a human patient who received a liver transplant. Part of the T cells may come from the graft donor.

The chain uses TRBV28 and TRBJ2-1, with D hard to call. The CDR3 extends over 18 amino acids. V shed 2 bases and J shed 8 bases, with 25 bases lying between them. Germline-derived CDR1 and CDR2 are MDHEN and SYDVKM. The CDR3 nucleotides read TGTGCCAGCAGTTTACGAACGACCACACTGAGCCCTCAGGATGAGCAGTTCTTC. Translating it yields CASSLRTTTLSPQDEQFF.

The chain employs TRBV9 and TRBJ2-5; D is possibly TRBD1 (6 bases). The CDR3 is made up of 14 amino acids. Germline V lookup: CDR1 SGDLS, CDR2 YYNGEE. Trimming took 1 base from V and 2 from J, leaving 9 bases between them. The CDR3 sequence: CASSVNREQETQYF. The CDR3 region has the DNA TGTGCCAGCAGCGTAAACAGGGAACAAGAGACCCAGTACTTC.

This clone was counted a few times. The chain uses TRBV4-3 and TRBJ2-1; D gene uncertain. The CDR3 runs 17 residues. Trimming took 0 bases from V and 2 from J, leaving 14 bases between them. Per germline, CDR1 LGHNA and CDR2 YSLEER. DNA of the CDR3: TGCGCCAGCAGCCAAGATCCAACAGCCTCCCCCTACAATGAGCAGTTCTTC. This sequence encodes CASSQDPTASPYNEQFF.

The chain carries TRBV4-2 and TRBJ2-7; no clear D. V lost 0 bases to trimming and J lost 0 bases, with 12 bases between them. Germline lookup yields CDR1 LGHNA and CDR2 YNFKEQ. The CDR3 is 16 amino acids. The CDR3 DNA sequence: TGTGCCAGCAGCCAAGAGATGGGTACAAGCTCCTACGAGCAGTACTTC. Its translation is CASSQEMGTSSYEQYF.

This clone was counted once. The V and J genes are TRBV5-4 and TRBJ2-5; D is unclear. CDR1 is SGHNT, CDR2 YYREEE, per germline (reference sequence). V dropped 0 bases and J dropped 7 bases, with 10 bases sitting between them. This CDR3 region has 13 residues. The CDR3 sequence is CASSLDPGWTQYF. The CDR3 DNA reads as TGTGCCAGCAGCTTGGATCCCGGATGGACCCAGTACTTC.

This chain joins TRBV28 and TRBJ2-7; D might be TRBD1 or TRBD2, each matching 6 bases. V was shortened by 2 bases and J by 7 bases, with 15 bases between the two germline ends. CDR3 length: 14 residues. Germline loops: CDR1 MDHEN, CDR2 SYDVKM. The CDR3 region has the DNA TGTGCCAGCAGTTTACCGGGGGCAGAAGGAGAGCAGTACTTC. Its translation: CASSLPGAEGEQYF.

The chain couples TRBV6-5 to TRBJ2-1; D is undetermined. The CDR3 is 14 amino acids. V was pared by 4 bases and J by 0 bases, with 7 bases between. The germline V gene encodes CDR1 MNHEY and CDR2 SVGAGI. The DNA of the CDR3 is TGTGCCAGCAGTTGGCGCAGCTCCTACAATGAGCAGTTCTTC. The encoded protein is CASSWRSSYNEQFF.

The chain is built from TRBV7-3 and TRBJ1-3, with D unclear. V was shortened by 2 bases and J by 3 bases, with 11 bases between the two germline ends. The CDR3 has 15 amino acids. Germline V lookup: CDR1 SGHTA, CDR2 FQGTGA. The CDR3 here is CASSLEEWSGNTIYF. CDR3 DNA: TGTGCCAGCAGCTTAGAGGAGTGGAGTGGAAACACCATATATTTT.

The CDR3 protein is CASSPGVGNEQFF. Here the CDR3 DNA reads TGTGCCAGCAGCCCCGGCGTTGGGAATGAGCAGTTCTTC. The rearrangement links TRBV11-3 to TRBJ2-1; D gene ambiguous. In germline, CDR1 is SGHNT, CDR2 YENEEA. This CDR3 has 13 amino acids. V was pared by 5 bases and J by 7 bases, with 12 bases between.